The T cell receptor beta chain under discussion was sequenced for a study of CD8 T cells in Susac syndrome. Study conclusions and caveats: It was acknowledged in the study that its TCR sequencing and HLA analysis involved a relatively small number of individuals.

After extraction with the RNeasy kit, about 0.5 to 1 ug of the RNA was reverse transcribed using random hexamers. Amplification of the TCR beta CDR3 was carried out by immunoSEQ multiplex PCR, which spanned a total of 54 Vbeta and 13 Jbeta segments. Each CDR3 protein is one row after TCRdb ran MiXCR on the immunoSEQ multiplex PCR reads. The data show under 350,000 distinct CDR3 sequences, just over 90% seen once. With regard to this clonotype: Its specificity is not known.

The CDR3 extends over 16 amino acids. CDR1 is SEHNR, CDR2 FQNEAQ, per germline (reference sequence). V was pared by 5 bases and J by 10 bases, with 13 bases of the junction left unmatched. CD8+ and CD4+ T cells from blood underwent TCR beta sequencing. Negative isolation was used for CD8+ and CD4+ T cells, and FACS enrichment was applied to TEMRA cells. The specimen sequenced was CD4+ T cells from PBMCs. This TCR was recovered from a human donor with multiple sclerosis. The chain employs TRBV7-9 and TRBJ2-1; 11 bases are a match to TRBD2. The CDR3 DNA reads TGTGCCAGCAGCCTTTCCGGGACTAGCGGATATGGGGAGCAGTTCTTC. This encodes CASSLSGTSGYGEQFF.